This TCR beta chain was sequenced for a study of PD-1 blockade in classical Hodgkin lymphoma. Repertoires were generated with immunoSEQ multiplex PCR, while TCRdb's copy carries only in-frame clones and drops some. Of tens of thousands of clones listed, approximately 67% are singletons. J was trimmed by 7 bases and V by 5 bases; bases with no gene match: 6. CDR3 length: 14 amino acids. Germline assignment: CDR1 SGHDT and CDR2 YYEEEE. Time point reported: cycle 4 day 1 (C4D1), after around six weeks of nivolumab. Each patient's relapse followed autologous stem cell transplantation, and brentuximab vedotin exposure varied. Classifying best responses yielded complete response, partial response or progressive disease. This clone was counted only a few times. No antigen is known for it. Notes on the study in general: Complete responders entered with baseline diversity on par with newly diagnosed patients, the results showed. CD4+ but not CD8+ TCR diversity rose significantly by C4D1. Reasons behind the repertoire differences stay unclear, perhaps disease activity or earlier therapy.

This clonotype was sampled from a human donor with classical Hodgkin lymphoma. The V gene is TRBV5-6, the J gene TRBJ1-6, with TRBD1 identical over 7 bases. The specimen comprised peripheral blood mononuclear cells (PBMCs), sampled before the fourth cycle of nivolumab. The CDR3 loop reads CASRVQGPNSPLHF. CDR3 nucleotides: TGTGCCAGCAGAGTACAGGGGCCCAATTCACCCCTCCACTTT. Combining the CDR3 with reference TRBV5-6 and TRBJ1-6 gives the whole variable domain DAGVTQSPTHLIKTRGQQVTLRCSPKSGHDTVSWYQQALGQGPQFIFQYYEEEERQRGNFPDRFSGHQFPNYSSELNVNALLLGDSALYLCASRVQGPNSPLHFGNGTRLTVT.